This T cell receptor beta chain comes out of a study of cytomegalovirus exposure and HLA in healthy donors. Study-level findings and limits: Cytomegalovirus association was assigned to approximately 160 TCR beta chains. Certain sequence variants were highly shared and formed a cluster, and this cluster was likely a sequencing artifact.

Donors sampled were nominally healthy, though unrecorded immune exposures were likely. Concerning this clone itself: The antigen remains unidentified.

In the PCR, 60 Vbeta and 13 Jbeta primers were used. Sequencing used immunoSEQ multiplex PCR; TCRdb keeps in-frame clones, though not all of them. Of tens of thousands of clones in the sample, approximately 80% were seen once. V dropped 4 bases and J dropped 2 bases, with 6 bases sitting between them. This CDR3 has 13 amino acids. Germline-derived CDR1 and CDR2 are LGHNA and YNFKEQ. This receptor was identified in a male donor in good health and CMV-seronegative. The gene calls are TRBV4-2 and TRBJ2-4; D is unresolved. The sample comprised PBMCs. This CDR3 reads CASSPPSKNIQYF. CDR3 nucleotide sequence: TGTGCCAGCAGCCCCCCGTCCAAAAACATTCAGTACTTC.